This T cell receptor (beta chain) came from a study of blood T cell repertoires in COVID-19. Across the whole study: Acute-phase and convalescent COVID-19 samples originated in the United States, Italy and Spain. From T cells, B-cell-depleted T cells, or PBMCs came the material, which was cDNA or gDNA.

As originally analysed: Estimation of nucleated cell counts was performed using reference gene primer amplification. Assay: immunoSEQ multiplex PCR; the TCRdb copy retains only in-frame clones and omits some. Clone size and the V and J calls come from that table; the DNA yielded D and trimming. The profile covers approximately 92,000 clones, with around 83% appearing a single time and 2% taken by the ten largest. Germline loops: CDR1 SEHNR, CDR2 FQNEAQ (reference sequence). V lost 2 bases and J 1 base, leaving 17 bases between the germline ends. The CDR3 is 17 amino acids. This clonotype originated in a man between 65 and 79 years old with active or convalescent COVID-19. Sequencing input: peripheral blood. The chain recombines TRBV7-9 with TRBJ1-1; D gene uncertain. This CDR3 is CASSLWRGSAANTEAFF. CDR3 coding DNA: TGTGCCAGCAGCTTATGGCGGGGTTCAGCTGCGAACACTGAAGCTTTCTTT.